This T cell receptor (beta chain) is from a study of long-term antiretroviral therapy in people with HIV. The CDR3 has 15 amino acids. Germline lookup yields CDR1 SEHNR and CDR2 FQNEAQ (reference sequence). V was trimmed by 2 bases and J by 0 bases, leaving 7 bases between them. Regarding the study as a whole: Transplant-donor-level diversity was not reached after ART, though diversity increased. Controls had broader CDR3 length ranges than HIV repertoires did.

It was version v3.0 of the immunoSEQ assay that was run at survey level. Method: immunoSEQ multiplex PCR; TCRdb's copy keeps in-frame clones and lacks some. Of about 20,000 clones in the sample, around nine tenths were seen once. Note on this clone: The target antigen is unknown.

The chain couples TRBV7-9 to TRBJ2-2; D is possibly TRBD1 (6 bases). The specimen comprised unsorted PBMCs, sampled approximately 4.5 years before starting antiretroviral therapy. The sequence was collected from a woman younger than 45 with HIV. Here the CDR3 DNA reads TGTGCCAGCAGCTTAAGGACAGCGAACACCGGGGAGCTGTTTTTT. Translating it yields CASSLRTANTGELFF.